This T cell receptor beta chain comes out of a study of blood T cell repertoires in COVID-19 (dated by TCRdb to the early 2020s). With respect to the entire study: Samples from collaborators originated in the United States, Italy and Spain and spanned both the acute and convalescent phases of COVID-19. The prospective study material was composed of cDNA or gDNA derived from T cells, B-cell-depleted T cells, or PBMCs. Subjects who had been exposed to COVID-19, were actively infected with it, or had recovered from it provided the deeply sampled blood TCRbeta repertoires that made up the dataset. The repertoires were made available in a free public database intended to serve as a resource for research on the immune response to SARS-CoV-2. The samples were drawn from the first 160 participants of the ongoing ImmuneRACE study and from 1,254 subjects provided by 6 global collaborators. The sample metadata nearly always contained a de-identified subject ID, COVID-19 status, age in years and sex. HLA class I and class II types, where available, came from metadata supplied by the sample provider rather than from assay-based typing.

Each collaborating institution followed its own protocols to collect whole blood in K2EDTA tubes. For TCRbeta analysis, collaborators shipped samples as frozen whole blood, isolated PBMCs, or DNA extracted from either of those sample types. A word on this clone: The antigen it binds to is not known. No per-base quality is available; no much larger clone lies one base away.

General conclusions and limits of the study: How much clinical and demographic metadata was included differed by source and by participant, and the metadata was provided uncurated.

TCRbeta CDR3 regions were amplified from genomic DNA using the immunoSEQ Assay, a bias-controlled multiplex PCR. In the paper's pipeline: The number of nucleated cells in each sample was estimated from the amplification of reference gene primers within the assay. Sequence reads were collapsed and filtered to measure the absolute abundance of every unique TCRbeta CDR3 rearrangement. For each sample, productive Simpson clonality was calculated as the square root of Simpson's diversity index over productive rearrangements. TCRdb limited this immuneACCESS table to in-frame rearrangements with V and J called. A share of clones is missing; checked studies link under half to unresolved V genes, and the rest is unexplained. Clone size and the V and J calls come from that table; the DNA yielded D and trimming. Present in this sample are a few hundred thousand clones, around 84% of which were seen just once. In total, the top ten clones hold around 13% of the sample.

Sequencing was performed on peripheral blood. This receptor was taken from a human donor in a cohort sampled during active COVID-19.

The nucleotide sequence is given as TGTGCCAGTAGTATAGGGGAGATCACTGAAGCTTTCTTT. This encodes CASSIGEITEAFF. The rearranged chain carries TRBV19 and TRBJ1-1; a confident D gene designation cannot be given. The CDR3 sequence holds 13 residues, the cysteine and phenylalanine included. Solely the CDR3 DNA is kept, with 39 bases framed from the first base. Trimming removed 1 base from V and 4 bases from J, leaving 7 bases between the germline ends. CDR1 and CDR2 are read off the germline V gene (reference sequence) as LNHDA and SQIVND. Reference TRBV19 and TRBJ1-1 proteins supply the regions before and after the CDR3; the full variable domain is: DGGITQSPKYLFRKEGQNVTLSCEQNLNHDAMYWYRQDPGQGLRLIYYSQIVNDFQKGDIAEGYSVSREKKESFPLTVTSAQKNPTAFYLCASSIGEITEAFFGQGTRLTVV.